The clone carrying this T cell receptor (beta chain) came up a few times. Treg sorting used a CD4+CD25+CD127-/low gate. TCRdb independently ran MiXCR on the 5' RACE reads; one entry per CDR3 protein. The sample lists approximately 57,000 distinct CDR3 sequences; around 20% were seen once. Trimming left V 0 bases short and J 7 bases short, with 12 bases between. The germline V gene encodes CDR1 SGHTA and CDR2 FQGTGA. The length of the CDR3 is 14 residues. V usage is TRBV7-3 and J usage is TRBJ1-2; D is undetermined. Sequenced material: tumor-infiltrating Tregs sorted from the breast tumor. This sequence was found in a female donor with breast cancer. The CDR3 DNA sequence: TGTGCCAGCAGCTTAACTGGCCGTGGCCGTGGCTACACCTTC. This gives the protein CASSLTGRGRGYTF.